The 7 T cell receptor beta chains listed next were all sequenced from one sample in a study of regulatory T cells in long-lasting Graves disease. The time point is: persistent/refractory GD, antithyroid drugs over 5 years with positive TRAb. The TCR library was made from RNA extracted from PBMCs. TCR beta libraries were built with iRepertoire HTBI primers and Arm-PCR of CDR3 regions. TCRdb re-derived calls from the multiplex PCR reads in MiXCR, one entry per CDR3 protein. This table holds about 450,000 distinct CDR3 sequences, around 20% found once. The source was peripheral blood mononuclear cells (PBMCs), collected when the disease was refractory, from a patient treated with antithyroid drugs. The receptors derive from a female donor with Graves disease.

V and J are TRBV5-4 and TRBJ2-7, with 9 positions matching TRBD2. CDR1 SGHNT and CDR2 YYREEE come from the germline V gene (reference sequence). V shed 0 bases and J 6 bases; nucleotides not matched to a gene: 7. This CDR3 has 15 residues. CDR3 nucleotide sequence: TGTGCCAGCAGCTTGGAACTAGCGGGTCCCGGCGAGCAGTACTTC. This translates into CASSLELAGPGEQYF. Together with reference TRBV5-4 and TRBJ2-7, the CDR3 gives the full variable domain: ETGVTQSPTHLIKTRGQQVTLRCSSQSGHNTVSWYQQALGQGPQFIFQYYREEENGRGNFPPRFSGLQFPNYSSELNVNALELDDSALYLCASSLELAGPGEQYFGPGTRLTVT.

V usage is TRBV7-9 and J usage is TRBJ1-2, with D uncertain. V was shortened by 1 base and J by 4 bases, with 19 bases between the two germline ends. Germline V gene lookup returns CDR1 SEHNR and CDR2 FQNEAQ (reference sequence). The CDR3 covers 17 residues. CDR3 in DNA: TGTGCCAGCAGCTTAGGACTGGAACCCGGGGAGGCCTATGGCTACACCTTC. This codes for CASSLGLEPGEAYGYTF.

In its sample, this clonotype was seen many times. V gene TRBV2 combines with J gene TRBJ2-6, with D possibly matching TRBD1 (6 bases). The CDR3 length is 17 residues. The V end was cut by 6 bases, the J end by 0 bases, with 15 bases between. The germline V gene encodes CDR1 SNHLY and CDR2 FYNNEI. The CDR3 protein is CASSATGSTSGANVLTF. CDR3 in DNA: TGTGCCAGCAGCGCGACAGGATCTACCTCTGGGGCCAACGTCCTGACTTTC. Complete variable domain (other parts from reference TRBV2 and TRBJ2-6): EPEVTQTPSHQVTQMGQEVILRCVPISNHLYFYWYRQILGQKVEFLVSFYNNEISEKSEIFDDQFSVERPDGSNFTLKIRSTKLEDSAMYFCASSATGSTSGANVLTFGAGSRLTVL.

The sample holds a few counts of this clonotype. The chain carries TRBV2 and TRBJ1-5, with D hard to call. Germline lookup yields CDR1 SNHLY and CDR2 FYNNEI. The CDR3 contains 14 residues. Trimming cost V 1 base and J 2 bases, with 6 bases left between them. CDR3 amino acids: CASSEEKGNQPQHF. As DNA, the CDR3 is TGTGCCAGCAGTGAAGAAAAGGGCAATCAGCCCCAGCATTTT.

Details on this clonotype: An end of the junction does not agree with germline; a read error may underlie this. The V gene is TRBV18, the J gene TRBJ1-1, with a weak D call TRBD1 (5 bases). CDR1 is KGHSH, CDR2 LQKENI, per germline. The CDR3 is 12 residues long. CDR3: CASSPGATQAFF. The CDR3 DNA reads as TGTGCCAGCTCACCAGGGGCCACTCAAGCTTTCTTT.

The chain combines TRBV9 with TRBJ1-1, with D possibly TRBD1 on 5 matching bases. V gave up 4 bases and J gave up 1 base, with 14 bases separating them. The length of the CDR3 is 15 residues. From germline, CDR1 is SGDLS and CDR2 YYNGEE. The CDR3 sequence: CASSPTEGPNTEAFF. DNA for the CDR3: TGTGCCAGCAGCCCTACCGAGGGGCCGAACACTGAAGCTTTCTTT.

The chain carries TRBV29-1 and TRBJ1-6; D unresolved. Germline-derived CDR1 and CDR2 are SQVTM and ANQGSEA. This CDR3 has 14 amino acids. Trimming pared 5 bases from V and 10 bases from J, leaving 18 bases between. The CDR3 is CSVKFGSAGSPLHF. Written as DNA, the CDR3 is TGCAGCGTTAAGTTTGGCTCCGCAGGATCACCCCTCCACTTT. Supplemented by reference TRBV29-1 and TRBJ1-6, the full variable domain reads SAVISQKPSRDICQRGTSLTIQCQVDSQVTMMFWYRQQPGQSLTLIATANQGSEATYESGFVIDKFPISRPNLTFSTLTVSNMSPEDSSIYLCSVKFGSAGSPLHFGNGTRLTVT.